This record covers a single T cell receptor beta chain. V lost 6 bases to trimming and J lost 0 bases, with 9 bases between them. Germline assignment: CDR1 MDHEN and CDR2 SYDVKM. CDR3 length: 13 residues. Measured with immunoSEQ multiplex PCR; TCRdb has only the in-frame clones, and not every one. This sample has fewer than 200,000 clones; under 85% occur once, and the top ten carry less than 10%. The record originates from a study of blood T cell repertoires in COVID-19. The chain joins TRBV28 to TRBJ2-7; maybe TRBD1 (6 bases). Sequencing used peripheral blood. The sequence derives from a woman aged 70-85 years with COVID-19, enrolled during active disease. CDR3 in DNA: TGTGCCAGCAGACTGGACAGCTCCTACGAGCAGTACTTC. Its translation: CASRLDSSYEQYF.